The 3 T cell receptor beta chains listed next were all sequenced from one sample in a study of T cell changes during pregnancy in multiple sclerosis. This table comes from immunoSEQ multiplex PCR, and its TCRdb copy is limited to in-frame clones, with some not included. The table shows some 64,000 clones, with 92% occurring only once. The source material was peripheral blood, sampled in the first trimester of pregnancy. All receptors come from a female donor with multiple sclerosis, enrolled in a pregnancy study.

J is TRBJ2-1 and V is TRBV4-1; D is ambiguous. Between the trimmed V and J ends, which lost 2 bases and 13 bases, there was a span of 18 bases. Germline-derived CDR1 and CDR2 are MGHRA and YSYEKL. This CDR3 region has 14 residues. Here the CDR3 DNA reads TGCGCCAGCAGCCAATCTGAGGTTCTCAATGGCCAGTTCTTC. It translates to CASSQSEVLNGQFF.

The table lists this clone with a count of one. The V call is TRBV10-3, the J call TRBJ2-1; 9 bases match TRBD1. Germline V gives CDR1 ENHRY, CDR2 SYGVKD. The CDR3 consists of 15 residues. Trimming cost V 4 bases and J 4 bases; bases outside gene matches: 5. CDR3 sequence (DNA): TGTGCCATCAGTGGCCGGGACAGGGATTACAATGAGCAGTTCTTC. As protein: CAISGRDRDYNEQFF.

The rearrangement joins TRBV7-3 to TRBJ2-1; 7 positions match TRBD2. CDR3 length: 15 amino acids. Germline V gives CDR1 SGHTA, CDR2 FQGTGA. Trimming took 5 bases from V and 1 from J; bases not matched to a gene: 5. The CDR3 nucleotides read TGTGCCAGCAGCCCGCTAGCGGTTTCCTACAATGAGCAGTTCTTC. Its protein is CASSPLAVSYNEQFF.